These T cell receptor beta chains were read from a single sample in a study of control samples from healthy donors and cancer patients. TCRdb keeps only in-frame clones here, not all; method: immunoSEQ multiplex PCR. Of 150,000 to 200,000 clones listed, about 91% are singletons. The specimen sequenced was blood. The receptors come from a young man in good health. Each CDR3 is given with its conserved first and last residue. The D gene is left open where the match is weak. Size values are once, few and many counts, or a class for expanded clones, and some rows have none.

TRBD1	-	TRBV2	TRBJ1-5	TGTGCCAGCAGTGAAGGGGGGGCAGGGGGCCTTTATAATCAGCCCCAGCATTTT	CASSEGGAGGLYNQPQHF
-	once	TRBV2	TRBJ2-3	TGTGCCAGCAGTGAAGAGGAGGGCCGAGGGGATACGCAGTATTTT	CASSEEEGRGDTQYF
-	-	TRBV7-9	TRBJ1-4	TGTGCCAGCAGCCGGGGGGTAAGGGAAAAACTGTTTTTT	CASSRGVREKLFF
-	-	TRBV5-4	TRBJ2-5	TGTGCCAGCGGACCTCGGCGGGGACTCCAAGAGACCCAGTACTTC	CASGPRRGLQETQYF
-	-	TRBV3-1/TRBV3-2	TRBJ2-1	TGTGCCAGCAGCCAGGGACGGCCTAAAAGTGACGGGGTGAAGTTCTTC	CASSQGRPKSDGVKFF
-	-	TRBV7-6	TRBJ1-4	TGTGCCAGCAGCTCCTTGGTGGACCTCGGGGAAAAACTGTTTTTT	CASSSLVDLGEKLFF
TRBD1	-	TRBV6-5	TRBJ2-1	TGTGCCAGCATTAAAACCGGGACAGGGGTGAATGAGCAGTTCTTC	CASIKTGTGVNEQFF
TRBD1	-	TRBV5-1	TRBJ1-4	TGCGCCAGCAGCTTGGCCCTTCGGACAGGGGGAGGTGAAAAACTGTTTTTT	CASSLALRTGGGEKLFF
-	few	TRBV19	TRBJ2-7	TGTGCCAGTAGCCGAACCGGGACGAACTACGAGCAGTACTTC	CASSRTGTNYEQYF
-	-	TRBV4-1	TRBJ1-6	TGCGCCAGCAGCCAAGAGGCAGGGCTAGGGTCACCCCTCCACTTT	CASSQEAGLGSPLHF
-	once	TRBV19	TRBJ2-3	TGTGCCAGTAGTATCAGGAGGACAGATACGCAGTATTTT	CASSIRRTDTQYF
TRBD1	-	TRBV19	TRBJ1-1	TGTGCCAGTAGTACTGGGACAGGGATGATGAACACTGAAGCTTTCTTT	CASSTGTGMMNTEAFF
-	-	TRBV4-1	TRBJ2-7	TGCGCCAGCAGCCAAGACGAGGACTCGTCCTACGAGCAGTACTTC	CASSQDEDSSYEQYF
-	once	TRBV5-6	TRBJ2-5	TGTGCCAGCAGTCGCCAAGGGTTTGAACAAGAGACCCAGTACTTC	CASSRQGFEQETQYF
TRBD1	few	TRBV7-2	TRBJ2-6	TGTGCCAGCAGCCCTCAGGGGGCCATGCGGGCCAACGTCCTGACTTTC	CASSPQGAMRANVLTF
-	-	TRBV11-3	TRBJ2-7	TGTGCCAGCAGCTTATTGGACGCAGGCTTGGAGCAGTACTTC	CASSLLDAGLEQYF
TRBD2	-	TRBV7-2	TRBJ2-5	TGTGCCAGCAGCTCGGGAATGGGACTAGCGAGCCAAGAGACCCAGTACTTC	CASSSGMGLASQETQYF
-	-	TRBV5-6	TRBJ2-5	TGTGCCAGCAGCTTGGAAGGCCGGCGGTTGGAGACCCAGTACTTC	CASSLEGRRLETQYF
-	-	TRBV5-1	TRBJ1-1	TGCGCCAGCAGCCCTAACGACCGGGGGGGACCTGAAGCTTTCTTT	CASSPNDRGGPEAFF
TRBD2	-	TRBV7-2	TRBJ2-3	TGTGCCAGCAGCTTAGTGGTTTCAAGCGGGGGTGGAGATACGCAGTATTTT	CASSLVVSSGGGDTQYF
-	-	TRBV6-4	TRBJ1-2	TGTGCCAGCAGTGACTCGCCGCAGAACTATGGCTACACCTTC	CASSDSPQNYGYTF
-	-	TRBV20-1	TRBJ2-3	TGCAGTGCTAGTGGTAGCGAGGTTGGCGGGGATACGCAGTATTTT	CSASGSEVGGDTQYF
-	-	TRBV6-5	TRBJ1-2	TGTGCCAGCCACGGCGGGGACTATGGCTACACCTTC	CASHGGDYGYTF
TRBD1	-	TRBV6-5	TRBJ2-1	TGTGCCAGCAGTTCGGCTCAGGGGGCGGGCAATGAGCAGTTCTTC	CASSSAQGAGNEQFF
-	-	TRBV5-1	TRBJ1-1	TGCGCCAGCAGCTTGGAAGATCGGGAAACTGAAGCTTTCTTT	CASSLEDRETEAFF
TRBD1	-	TRBV28	TRBJ2-2	TGTGCCAGCAGTTTAGGGGGGACAGGGGGCGACACCGGGGAGCTGTTTTTT	CASSLGGTGGDTGELFF
-	-	TRBV3-1/TRBV3-2	TRBJ2-3	TGTGCCAGCAGAGCAATCTATGTCGGGGAAGCGAGCACAGATACGCAGTATTTT	CASRAIYVGEASTDTQYF
TRBD2	-	TRBV25-1	TRBJ2-1	TGTGCCAGCAGTGAATGGCAGCGGGGATACAATGAGCAGTTCTTC	CASSEWQRGYNEQFF
-	-	TRBV9	TRBJ2-3	TGTGCCAGCAGTGCGGAGGTGAGCCCTATCACAGATACGCAGTATTTT	CASSAEVSPITDTQYF
-	-	TRBV4-1	TRBJ2-7	TGCGCCAGCAGCCTCGTGACTGGGTCCCGATCCGCCGAGCAGTACTTC	CASSLVTGSRSAEQYF
-	-	TRBV18	TRBJ2-7	TGTGCCAGCTCACAGCCTACAGGGAACTACGAGCAGTACTTC	CASSQPTGNYEQYF
-	-	TRBV30	TRBJ1-3	TGTGCCTTAGACAGGCCCGGGTGGAACACCATATATTTT	CALDRPGWNTIYF
TRBD1	-	TRBV7-9	TRBJ1-2	TGTGCCAGCAGCTTCGGACAGGGACATGGCTACACCTTC	CASSFGQGHGYTF
-	-	TRBV19	TRBJ2-5	TGTGCCAGTAGTATAGTAAAGAGCGAGACCCAGTACTTC	CASSIVKSETQYF
-	-	TRBV29-1	TRBJ1-4	TGCAGCGTCGCTCCCGCAACTAATGAAAAACTGTTTTTT	CSVAPATNEKLFF
TRBD1	-	TRBV19	TRBJ1-2	TGTGCCAGTAGGGGACAGGGGGTCTTCTATGGCTACACCTTC	CASRGQGVFYGYTF
-	-	TRBV7-2	TRBJ2-3	TGTGCCAGCAGCCCCTGGGGGCCATTCACAGATACGCAGTATTTT	CASSPWGPFTDTQYF
-	-	TRBV4-1	TRBJ2-7	TGCGCCAGCAGCCAAGAGCAGGGGATAACCTACGAGCAGTACTTC	CASSQEQGITYEQYF
-	-	TRBV28	TRBJ2-3	TGTGCCAGCAGTTTACCCTTTCGTCTGGCGCAGTATTTT	CASSLPFRLAQYF
TRBD2	-	TRBV10-3	TRBJ2-7	TGTGCCATCACCCCACTAGCGGGGGGTGGAAGCGAGCAGTACTTC	CAITPLAGGGSEQYF
-	-	TRBV6-2/TRBV6-3	TRBJ2-1	TGTGCCAGCAGTTCCTATGGCTACCTAGCCAATGAGCAGTTCTTC	CASSSYGYLANEQFF
TRBD1	-	TRBV4-3	TRBJ1-6	TGCGCCAGCAGCCAAGAAGCAGGGGGCAATTCACCCCTCCACTTT	CASSQEAGGNSPLHF
TRBD2	-	TRBV5-1	TRBJ2-7	TGCGCCAGCAGCCGTGTCGCGGGGGGGAGCTACGAGCAGTACTTC	CASSRVAGGSYEQYF
-	-	TRBV6-5	TRBJ2-7	TGTGCCAGCAGTTACCGGCAGGCCAGAGCCTACGAGCAGTACTTC	CASSYRQARAYEQYF
-	-	TRBV10-3	TRBJ2-7	TGTGCCATCAGTCAGGGCGGGGACGAGCAGTACTTC	CAISQGGDEQYF
TRBD1	-	TRBV3-1/TRBV3-2	TRBJ1-3	TGTGCCAGCAGCCAAGATAGGGGGACAGCTGGAAACACCATATATTTT	CASSQDRGTAGNTIYF
-	-	TRBV5-4	TRBJ2-5	TGTGCCAGCAGCTCTGCGGGCTCGTGGGAGCAGTACTTC	CASSSAGSWEQYF
TRBD2	-	TRBV6-4	TRBJ2-3	TGTGCCAGCAGTGACTCCCGACTAGCGGGGGTTGATACGCAGTATTTT	CASSDSRLAGVDTQYF
-	-	TRBV5-6	TRBJ2-5	TGTGCCAGCAGCTTGGCTCAGCTACAAGAGACCCAGTACTTC	CASSLAQLQETQYF
-	-	TRBV5-1	TRBJ2-1	TGCGCCAGCAGCGAGGGAGATTTCGCCTACAATGAGCAGTTCTTC	CASSEGDFAYNEQFF
-	-	TRBV7-2	TRBJ1-5	TGTGCCAGCAGCTTAGTCACCCTGGGCAATCAGCCCCAGCATTTT	CASSLVTLGNQPQHF
TRBD1	few	TRBV3-1/TRBV3-2	TRBJ2-7	TGTGCCAGCAGCCAAGGACAGGGGAGTTACGAGCAGTACTTC	CASSQGQGSYEQYF
TRBD1	-	TRBV7-2	TRBJ1-2	TGTGCCAGCAGCTTAGGACAGGGGGTTGGTGGCTACACCTTC	CASSLGQGVGGYTF